The clone carrying this TCR beta chain was seen once. Its antigen remains unidentified. This sample was included in a study of CD8 T cells in Susac syndrome. Study observations and caveats: The study conceded that its TCR sequencing and HLA analysis involved relatively few individuals.

The authors sequenced TCR beta from blood CD8+ and CD4+ T cells. The controls were healthy donors who were matched for age and sex. The RNA, about 0.45 to 1 ug, was put through reverse transcription using random hexamers. Amplification of TCR beta CDR3 spanned 54 Vbeta and 13 Jbeta via immunoSEQ multiplex PCR. TCRdb re-analysed the immunoSEQ multiplex PCR reads in MiXCR, keeping a single row per CDR3 protein. Of about 120,000 distinct CDR3 sequences listed, about nine tenths are singletons. The germline V and J ends were trimmed by 3 bases and 5 bases, with 16 bases remaining between them. The CDR3 has 15 amino acids. Germline V gene data show CDR1 as KGHSH and CDR2 as LQKENI.

Source material: CD4+ T cells from PBMCs. The rearrangement joins TRBV18 to TRBJ1-1, with D maybe TRBD1 (5 bases). This sequence was found in a human donor in good health. CDR3 in amino acids: CASSPLGGVGTEAFF. As DNA, the CDR3 is TGTGCCAGCTCACCCCTCGGGGGAGTAGGGACTGAAGCTTTCTTT.